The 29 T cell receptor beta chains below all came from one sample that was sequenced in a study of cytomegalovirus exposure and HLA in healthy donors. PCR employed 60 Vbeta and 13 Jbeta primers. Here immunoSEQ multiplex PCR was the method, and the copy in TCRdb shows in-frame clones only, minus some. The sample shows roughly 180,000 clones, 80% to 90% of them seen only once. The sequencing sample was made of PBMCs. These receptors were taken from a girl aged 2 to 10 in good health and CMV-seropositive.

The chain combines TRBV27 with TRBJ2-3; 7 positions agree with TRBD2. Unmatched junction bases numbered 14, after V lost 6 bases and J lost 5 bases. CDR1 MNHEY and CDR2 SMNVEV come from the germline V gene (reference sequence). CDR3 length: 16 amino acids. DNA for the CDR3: TGTGCCAGCAGCCAGACCTACTGGGGGGAGGGAGATACGCAGTATTTT. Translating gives CASSQTYWGEGDTQYF.

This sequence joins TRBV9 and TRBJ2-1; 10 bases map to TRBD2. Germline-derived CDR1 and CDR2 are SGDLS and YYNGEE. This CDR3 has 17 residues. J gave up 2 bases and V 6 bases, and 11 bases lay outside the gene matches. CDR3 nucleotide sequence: TGTGCCAGCAATACTAGCGGGACCGCAGAAGCCTACAATGAGCAGTTCTTC. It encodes CASNTSGTAEAYNEQFF.

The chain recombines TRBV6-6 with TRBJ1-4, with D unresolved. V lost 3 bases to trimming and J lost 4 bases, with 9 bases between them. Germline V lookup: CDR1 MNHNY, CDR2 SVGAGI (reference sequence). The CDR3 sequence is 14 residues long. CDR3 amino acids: CASSYEAINEKLFF. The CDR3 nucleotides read TGTGCCAGCAGTTATGAGGCGATTAATGAAAAACTGTTTTTT.

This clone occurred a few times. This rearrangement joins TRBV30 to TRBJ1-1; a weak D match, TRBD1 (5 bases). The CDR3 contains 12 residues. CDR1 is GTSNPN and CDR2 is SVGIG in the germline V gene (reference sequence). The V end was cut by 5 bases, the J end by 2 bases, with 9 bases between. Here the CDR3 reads CAWDSTNTEAFF. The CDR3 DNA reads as TGTGCCTGGGACAGCACTAACACTGAAGCTTTCTTT.

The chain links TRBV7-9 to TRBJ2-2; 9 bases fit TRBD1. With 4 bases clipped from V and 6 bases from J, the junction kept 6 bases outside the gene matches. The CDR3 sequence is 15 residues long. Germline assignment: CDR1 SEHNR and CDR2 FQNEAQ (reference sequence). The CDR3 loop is CASSSGTGFPGELFF. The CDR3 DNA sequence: TGTGCCAGCAGCTCCGGGACAGGGTTTCCCGGGGAGCTGTTTTTT.

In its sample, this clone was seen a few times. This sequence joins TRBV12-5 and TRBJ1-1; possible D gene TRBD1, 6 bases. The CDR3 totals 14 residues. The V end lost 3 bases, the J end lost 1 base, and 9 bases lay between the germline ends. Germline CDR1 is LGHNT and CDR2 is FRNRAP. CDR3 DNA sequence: TGTGCTAGTGGTTTAGGGGGGGGGAACACTGAAGCTTTCTTT. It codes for CASGLGGGNTEAFF.

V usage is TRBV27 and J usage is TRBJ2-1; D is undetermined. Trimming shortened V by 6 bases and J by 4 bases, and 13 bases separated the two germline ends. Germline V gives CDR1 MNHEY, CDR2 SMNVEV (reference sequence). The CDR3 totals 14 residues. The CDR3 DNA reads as TGTGCCAGCAGGTCTAACGGGTTATACAATGAGCAGTTCTTC. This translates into CASRSNGLYNEQFF.

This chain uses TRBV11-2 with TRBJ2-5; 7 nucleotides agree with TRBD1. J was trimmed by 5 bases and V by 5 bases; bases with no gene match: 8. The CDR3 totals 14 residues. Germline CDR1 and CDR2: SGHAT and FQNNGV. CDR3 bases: TGTGCCAGCAGCCTAAATTCACAGGGGGAGACCCAGTACTTC. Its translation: CASSLNSQGETQYF.

The CDR3 loop is CASSQAEEQDYLAKNIQYF. The DNA for the CDR3 is TGCGCCAGCAGCCAAGCCGAGGAACAGGATTACTTAGCCAAAAACATTCAGTACTTC. V gene TRBV4-1 combines with J gene TRBJ2-4; possibly TRBD1 for D (5 bases). Germline lookup yields CDR1 MGHRA and CDR2 YSYEKL. The CDR3 sequence is 19 residues long. V shed 1 base and J shed 0 bases, with 19 bases lying between them.

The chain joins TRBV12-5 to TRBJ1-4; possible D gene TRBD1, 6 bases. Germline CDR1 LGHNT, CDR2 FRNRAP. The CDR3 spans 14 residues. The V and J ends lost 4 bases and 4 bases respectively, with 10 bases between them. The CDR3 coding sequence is TGTGCTAGTGGTTACGTACAGGGTAATGAAAAACTGTTTTTT. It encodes CASGYVQGNEKLFF.

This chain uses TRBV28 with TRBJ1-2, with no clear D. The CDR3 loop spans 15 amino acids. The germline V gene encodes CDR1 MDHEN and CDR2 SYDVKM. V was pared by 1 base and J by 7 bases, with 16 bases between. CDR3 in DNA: TGTGCCAGCAGTTTATTAACACAAAGTACTACTGGCTACACCTTC. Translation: CASSLLTQSTTGYTF.

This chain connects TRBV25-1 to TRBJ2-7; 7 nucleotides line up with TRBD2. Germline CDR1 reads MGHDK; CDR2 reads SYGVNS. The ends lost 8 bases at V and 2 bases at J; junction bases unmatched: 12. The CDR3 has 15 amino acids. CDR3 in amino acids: CASSYGGWGAYEQYF. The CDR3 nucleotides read TGTGCCAGCTCCTACGGGGGGTGGGGAGCCTACGAGCAGTACTTC.

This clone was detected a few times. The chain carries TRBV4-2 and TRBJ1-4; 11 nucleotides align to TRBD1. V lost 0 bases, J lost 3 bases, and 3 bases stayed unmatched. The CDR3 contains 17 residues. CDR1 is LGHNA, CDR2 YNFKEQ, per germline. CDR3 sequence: CASSQEGQGVANEKLFF. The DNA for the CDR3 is TGTGCCAGCAGCCAAGAGGGACAGGGGGTGGCTAATGAAAAACTGTTTTTT.

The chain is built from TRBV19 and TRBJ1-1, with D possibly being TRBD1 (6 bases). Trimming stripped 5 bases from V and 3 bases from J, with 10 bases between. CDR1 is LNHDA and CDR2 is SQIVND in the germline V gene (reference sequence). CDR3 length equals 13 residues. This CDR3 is CASSHRVDTEAFF. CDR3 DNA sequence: TGTGCCAGTAGTCACAGGGTAGACACTGAAGCTTTCTTT. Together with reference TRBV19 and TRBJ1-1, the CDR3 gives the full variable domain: DGGITQSPKYLFRKEGQNVTLSCEQNLNHDAMYWYRQDPGQGLRLIYYSQIVNDFQKGDIAEGYSVSREKKESFPLTVTSAQKNPTAFYLCASSHRVDTEAFFGQGTRLTVV.

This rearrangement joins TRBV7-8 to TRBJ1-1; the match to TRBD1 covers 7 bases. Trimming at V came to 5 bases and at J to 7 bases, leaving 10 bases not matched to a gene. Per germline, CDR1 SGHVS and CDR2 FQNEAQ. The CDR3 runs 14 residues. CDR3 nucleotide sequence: TGTGCCAGCAGCGATCCAGGGGGAAATGGTGAAGCTTTCTTT. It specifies CASSDPGGNGEAFF. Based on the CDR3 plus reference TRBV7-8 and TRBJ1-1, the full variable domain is GAGVSQSPRYKVAKRGQDVALRCDPISGHVSLFWYQQALGQGPEFLTYFQNEAQLDKSGLPSDRFFAERPEGSVSTLKIQRTQQEDSAVYLCASSDPGGNGEAFFGQGTRLTVV.

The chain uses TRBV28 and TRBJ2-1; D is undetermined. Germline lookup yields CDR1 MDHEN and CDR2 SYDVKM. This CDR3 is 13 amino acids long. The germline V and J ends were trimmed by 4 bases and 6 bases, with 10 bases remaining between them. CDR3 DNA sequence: TGTGCCAGCAGTTCCGGCTCGGGCAATGAGCAGTTCTTC. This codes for CASSSGSGNEQFF. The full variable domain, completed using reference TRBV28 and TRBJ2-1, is DVKVTQSSRYLVKRTGEKVFLECVQDMDHENMFWYRQDPGLGLRLIYFSYDVKMKEKGDIPEGYSVSREKKERFSLILESASTNQTSMYLCASSSGSGNEQFFGPGTRLTVL.

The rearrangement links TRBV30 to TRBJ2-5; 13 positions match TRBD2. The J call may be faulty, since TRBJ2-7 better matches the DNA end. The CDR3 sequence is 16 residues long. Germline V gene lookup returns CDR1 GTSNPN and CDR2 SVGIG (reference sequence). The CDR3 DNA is TGTGCCTGGAGTTATAGTACTAGCGGGAGGGCGTACGAGCAGTACTTC. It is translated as CAWSYSTSGRAYEQYF.

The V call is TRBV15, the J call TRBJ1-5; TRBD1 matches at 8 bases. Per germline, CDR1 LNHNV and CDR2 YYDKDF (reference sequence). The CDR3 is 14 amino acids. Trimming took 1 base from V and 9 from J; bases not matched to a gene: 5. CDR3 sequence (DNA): TGTGCCACCAGCAGAGTGGGACAGGAGAGGCCCCAGCATTTT. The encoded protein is CATSRVGQERPQHF.

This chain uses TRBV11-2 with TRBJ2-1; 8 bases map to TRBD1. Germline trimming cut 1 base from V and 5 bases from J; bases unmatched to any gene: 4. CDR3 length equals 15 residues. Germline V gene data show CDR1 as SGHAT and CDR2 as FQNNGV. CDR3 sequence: CASSLVGTGNNEQFF. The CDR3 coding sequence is TGTGCCAGCAGCTTAGTTGGGACAGGCAACAATGAGCAGTTCTTC.

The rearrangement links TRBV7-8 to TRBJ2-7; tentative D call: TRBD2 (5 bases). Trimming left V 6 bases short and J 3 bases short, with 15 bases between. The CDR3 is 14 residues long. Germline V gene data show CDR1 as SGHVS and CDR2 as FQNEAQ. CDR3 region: CASSYRQGGYEQYF. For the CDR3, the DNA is TGTGCCAGCAGTTATCGCCAAGGAGGCTACGAGCAGTACTTC.

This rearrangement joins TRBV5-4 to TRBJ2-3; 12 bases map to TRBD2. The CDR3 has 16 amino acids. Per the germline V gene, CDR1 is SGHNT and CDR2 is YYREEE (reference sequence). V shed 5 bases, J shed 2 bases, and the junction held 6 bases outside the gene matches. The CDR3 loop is CASRLRTSGDTDTQYF. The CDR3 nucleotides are TGTGCCAGCAGATTAAGGACTAGCGGGGACACAGATACGCAGTATTTT. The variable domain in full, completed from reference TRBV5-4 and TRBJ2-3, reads ETGVTQSPTHLIKTRGQQVTLRCSSQSGHNTVSWYQQALGQGPQFIFQYYREEENGRGNFPPRFSGLQFPNYSSELNVNALELDDSALYLCASRLRTSGDTDTQYFGPGTRLTVL.

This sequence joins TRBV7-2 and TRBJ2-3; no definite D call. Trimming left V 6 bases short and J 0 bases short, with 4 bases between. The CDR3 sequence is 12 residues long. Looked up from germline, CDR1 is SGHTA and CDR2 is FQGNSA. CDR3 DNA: TGTGCCAGCAGAGCTAGCACAGATACGCAGTATTTT. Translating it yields CASRASTDTQYF.

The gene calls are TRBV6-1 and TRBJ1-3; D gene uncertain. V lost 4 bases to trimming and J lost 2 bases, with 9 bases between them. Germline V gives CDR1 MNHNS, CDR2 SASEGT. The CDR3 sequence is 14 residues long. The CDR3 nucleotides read TGTGCCAGCAGTGGCGAGGTCCCTGGAAACACCATATATTTT. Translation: CASSGEVPGNTIYF.

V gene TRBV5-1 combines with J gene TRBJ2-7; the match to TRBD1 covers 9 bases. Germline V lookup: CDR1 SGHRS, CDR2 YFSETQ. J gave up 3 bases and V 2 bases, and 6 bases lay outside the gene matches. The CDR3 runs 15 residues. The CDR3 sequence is CASSFPDRGLYEQYF. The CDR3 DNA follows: TGCGCCAGCAGCTTTCCGGACAGGGGTCTCTACGAGCAGTACTTC. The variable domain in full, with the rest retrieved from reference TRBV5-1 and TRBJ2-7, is KAGVTQTPRYLIKTRGQQVTLSCSPISGHRSVSWYQQTPGQGLQFLFEYFSETQRNKGNFPGRFSGRQFSNSRSEMNVSTLELGDSALYLCASSFPDRGLYEQYFGPGTRLTVT.

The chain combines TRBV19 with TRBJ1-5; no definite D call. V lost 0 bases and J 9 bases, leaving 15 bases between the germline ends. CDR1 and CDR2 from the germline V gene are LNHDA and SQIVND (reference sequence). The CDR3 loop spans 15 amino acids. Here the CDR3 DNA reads TGTGCCAGTAGTATAGATGGTAGAGGGATGGGGCCCCAGCATTTT. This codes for CASSIDGRGMGPQHF.

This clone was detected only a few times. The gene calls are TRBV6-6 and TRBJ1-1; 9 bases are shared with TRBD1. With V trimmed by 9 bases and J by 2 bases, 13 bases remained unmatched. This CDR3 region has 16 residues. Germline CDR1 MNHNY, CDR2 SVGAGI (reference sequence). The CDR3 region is CASITSGQGANTEAFF. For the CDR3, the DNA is TGTGCCAGTATCACATCGGGACAGGGAGCCAACACTGAAGCTTTCTTT.

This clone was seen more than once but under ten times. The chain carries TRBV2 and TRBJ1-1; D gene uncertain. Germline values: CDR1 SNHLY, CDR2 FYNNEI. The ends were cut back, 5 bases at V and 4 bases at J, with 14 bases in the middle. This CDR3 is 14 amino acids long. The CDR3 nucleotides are TGTGCCAGCAGTAAGGACGGGAGACTCACTGAAGCTTTCTTT. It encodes CASSKDGRLTEAFF.

CDR3 nucleotide sequence: TGCAGTGCGCAGGGAGAGACCCAGTACTTC. This gives the protein CSAQGETQYF. The chain carries TRBV20-1 and TRBJ2-5; D may be TRBD1 (5 bases). CDR1 and CDR2 (germline): DFQATT, SNEGSKA (reference sequence). V shed 6 bases and J shed 4 bases, with 6 bases lying between them. This CDR3 comprises 10 residues.

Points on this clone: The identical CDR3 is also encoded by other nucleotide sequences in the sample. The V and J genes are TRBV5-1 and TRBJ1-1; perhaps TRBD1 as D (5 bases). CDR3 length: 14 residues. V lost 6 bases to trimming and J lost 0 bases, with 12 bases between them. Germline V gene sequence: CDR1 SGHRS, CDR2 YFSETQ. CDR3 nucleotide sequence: TGCGCCAGCACTCCCGTGGGGCTGAACACTGAAGCTTTCTTT. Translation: CASTPVGLNTEAFF.